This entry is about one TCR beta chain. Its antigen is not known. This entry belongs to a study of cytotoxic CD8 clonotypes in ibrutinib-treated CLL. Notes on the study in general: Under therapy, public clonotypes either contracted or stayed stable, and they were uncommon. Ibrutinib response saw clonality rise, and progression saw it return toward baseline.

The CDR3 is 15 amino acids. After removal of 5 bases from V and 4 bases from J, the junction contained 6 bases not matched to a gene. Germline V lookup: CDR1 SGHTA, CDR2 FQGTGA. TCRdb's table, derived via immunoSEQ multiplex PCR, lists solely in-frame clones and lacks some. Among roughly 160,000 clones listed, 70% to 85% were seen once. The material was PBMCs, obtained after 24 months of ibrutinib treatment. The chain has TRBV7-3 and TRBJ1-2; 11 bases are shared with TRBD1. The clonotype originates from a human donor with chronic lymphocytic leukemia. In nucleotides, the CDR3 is TGTGCCAGCAGCCCTGGGACAGGGGGGGGCTATGGCTACACCTTC. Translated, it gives CASSPGTGGGYGYTF.